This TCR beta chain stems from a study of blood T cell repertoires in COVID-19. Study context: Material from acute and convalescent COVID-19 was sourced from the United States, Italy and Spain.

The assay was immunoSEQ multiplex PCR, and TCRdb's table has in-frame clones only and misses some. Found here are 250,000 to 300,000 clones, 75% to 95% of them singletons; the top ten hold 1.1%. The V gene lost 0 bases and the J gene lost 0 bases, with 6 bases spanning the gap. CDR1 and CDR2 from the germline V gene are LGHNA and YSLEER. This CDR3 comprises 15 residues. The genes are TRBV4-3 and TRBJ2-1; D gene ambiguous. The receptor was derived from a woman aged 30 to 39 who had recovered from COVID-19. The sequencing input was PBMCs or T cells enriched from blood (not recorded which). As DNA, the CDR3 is TGCGCCAGCAGCCAAGATACGGGCTCCTACAATGAGCAGTTCTTC. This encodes CASSQDTGSYNEQFF.